The present TCR beta chain was sequenced within a study of PD-1 blockade in mismatch repair-deficient tumors. Overall study context: All were previously treated, progressing patients with over 9 mismatch repair-deficient cancer types. General study points: Rapid post-treatment expansion, then contraction, generally preceding radiologic response, marked tumor-resident clones.

On this clone: Its specificity is unknown.

Mismatch repair deficiency was confirmed in all patients, by PCR or immunohistochemistry. The CDR3 totals 15 residues. Germline V CDR1 and CDR2: MNHEY, SVGAGI. Trimming left V 3 bases short and J 4 bases short, with 16 bases between. Produced via immunoSEQ multiplex PCR; TCRdb's table is partial and in-frame only. The repertoire includes around 51,000 clones, about 85% of them detected once, and about 8% sits in the top ten. The receptor was derived from an adult with mismatch repair-deficient cancer. This chain uses TRBV6-5 with TRBJ2-7, with a tentative D call TRBD2 (6 bases). The sequenced sample was peripheral blood, obtained 20 weeks after starting pembrolizumab. The DNA of the CDR3 is TGTGCCAGCAGTTATTTTGGGGGGATGGGGTACGAGCAGTACTTC. This translates into CASSYFGGMGYEQYF.